This T cell receptor beta chain was retrieved from a study of control samples from healthy donors and cancer patients. Germline CDR1 reads MNHEY; CDR2 reads SVGAGI. The V end lost 8 bases, the J end lost 7 bases, and 17 bases lay between the germline ends. The CDR3 covers 13 residues. The data were produced by immunoSEQ multiplex PCR, yet TCRdb's version contains in-frame clones alone and is incomplete. This table has tens of thousands of clones, approximately 95% appearing once. Sequenced input: blood. The chain links TRBV6-5 to TRBJ2-5; D is possibly TRBD1 (6 bases). This receptor was obtained from a woman in her twenties or thirties in good health. This CDR3 reads CASAEWQGWTQYF. For the CDR3, the DNA is TGTGCCAGCGCAGAATGGCAGGGGTGGACCCAGTACTTC.